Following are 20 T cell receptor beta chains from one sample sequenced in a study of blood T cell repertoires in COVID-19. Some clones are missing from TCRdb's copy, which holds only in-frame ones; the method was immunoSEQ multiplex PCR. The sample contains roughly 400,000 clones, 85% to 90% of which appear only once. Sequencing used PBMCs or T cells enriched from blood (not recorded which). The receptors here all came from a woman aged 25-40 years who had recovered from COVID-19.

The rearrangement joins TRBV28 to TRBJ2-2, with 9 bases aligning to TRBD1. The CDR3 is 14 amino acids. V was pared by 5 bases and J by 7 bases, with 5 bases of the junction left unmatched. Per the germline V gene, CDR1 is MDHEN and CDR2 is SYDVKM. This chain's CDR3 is CASSVTGGVGELFF. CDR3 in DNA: TGTGCCAGCAGTGTAACAGGGGGCGTCGGGGAGCTGTTTTTT.

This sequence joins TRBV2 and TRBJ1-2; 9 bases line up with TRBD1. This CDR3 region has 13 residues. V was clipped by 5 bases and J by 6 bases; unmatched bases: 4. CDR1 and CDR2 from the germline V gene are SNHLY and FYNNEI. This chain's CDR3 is CASSRDRGNGYTF. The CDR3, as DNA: TGTGCCAGCAGTCGCGACAGGGGGAATGGCTACACCTTC.

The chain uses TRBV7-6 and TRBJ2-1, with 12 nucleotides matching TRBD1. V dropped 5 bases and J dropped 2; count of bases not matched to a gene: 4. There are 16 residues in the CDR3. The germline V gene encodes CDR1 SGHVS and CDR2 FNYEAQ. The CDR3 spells CASSLRDRGPYNEQFF. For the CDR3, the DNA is TGTGCCAGCAGCCTAAGGGACAGGGGGCCCTACAATGAGCAGTTCTTC. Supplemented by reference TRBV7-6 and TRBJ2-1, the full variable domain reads GAGVSQSPRYKVTKRGQDVALRCDPISGHVSLYWYRQALGQGPEFLTYFNYEAQQDKSGLPNDRFSAERPEGSISTLTIQRTEQRDSAMYRCASSLRDRGPYNEQFFGPGTRLTVL.

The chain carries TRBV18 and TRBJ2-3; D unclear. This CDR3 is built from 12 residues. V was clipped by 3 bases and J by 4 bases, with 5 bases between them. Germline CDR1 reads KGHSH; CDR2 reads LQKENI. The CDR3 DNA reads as TGTGCCAGCTCACCGCAGTCAGATACGCAGTATTTT. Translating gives CASSPQSDTQYF.

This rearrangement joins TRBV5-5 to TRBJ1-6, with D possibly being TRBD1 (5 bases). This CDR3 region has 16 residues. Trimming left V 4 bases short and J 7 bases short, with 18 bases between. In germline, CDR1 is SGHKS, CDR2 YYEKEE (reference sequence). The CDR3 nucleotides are TGTGCCAGCAGCCAGAGACAGTTAACGTCCAATTCACCCCTCCACTTT. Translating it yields CASSQRQLTSNSPLHF.

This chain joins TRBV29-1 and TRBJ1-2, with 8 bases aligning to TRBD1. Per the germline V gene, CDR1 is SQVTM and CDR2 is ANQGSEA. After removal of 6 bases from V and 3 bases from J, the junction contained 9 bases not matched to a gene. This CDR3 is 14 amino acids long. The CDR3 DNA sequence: TGCAGCGTCGAAATCAGGGGGCAGGACTATGGCTACACCTTC. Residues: CSVEIRGQDYGYTF.

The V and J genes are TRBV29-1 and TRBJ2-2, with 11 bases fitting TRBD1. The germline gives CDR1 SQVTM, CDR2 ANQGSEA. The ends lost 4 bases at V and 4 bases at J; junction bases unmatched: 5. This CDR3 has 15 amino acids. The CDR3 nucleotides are TGCAGCGTTGCCCGGGACAGGGGGGGCACCGGGGAGCTGTTTTTT. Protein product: CSVARDRGGTGELFF.

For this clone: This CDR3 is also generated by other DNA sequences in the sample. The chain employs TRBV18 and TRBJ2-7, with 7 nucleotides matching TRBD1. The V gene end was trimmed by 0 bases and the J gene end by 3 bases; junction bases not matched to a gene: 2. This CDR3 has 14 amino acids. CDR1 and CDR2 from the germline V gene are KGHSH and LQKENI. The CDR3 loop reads CASSPPGQSYEQYF. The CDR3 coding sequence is TGTGCCAGCTCACCACCGGGACAGAGCTACGAGCAGTACTTC.

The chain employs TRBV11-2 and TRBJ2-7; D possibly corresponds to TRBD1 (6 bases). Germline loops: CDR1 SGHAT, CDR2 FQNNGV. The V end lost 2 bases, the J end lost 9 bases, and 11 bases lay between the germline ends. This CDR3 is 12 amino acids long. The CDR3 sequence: CASSLQGLVQYF. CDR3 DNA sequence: TGTGCCAGCAGCTTACAGGGGTTGGTGCAGTACTTC.

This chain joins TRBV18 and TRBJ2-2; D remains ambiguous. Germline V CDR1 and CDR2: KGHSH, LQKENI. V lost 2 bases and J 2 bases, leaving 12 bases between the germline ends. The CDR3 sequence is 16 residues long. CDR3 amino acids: CASSPVSERNTGELFF. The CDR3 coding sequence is TGTGCCAGCTCACCAGTGTCGGAGAGAAACACCGGGGAGCTGTTTTTT.

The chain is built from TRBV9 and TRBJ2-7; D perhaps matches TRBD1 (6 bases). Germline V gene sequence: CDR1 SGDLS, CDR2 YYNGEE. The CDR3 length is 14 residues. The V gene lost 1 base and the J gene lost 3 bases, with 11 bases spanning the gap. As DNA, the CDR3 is TGTGCCAGCAGCGTAACAGGGCAGGGCTACGAGCAGTACTTC. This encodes CASSVTGQGYEQYF.

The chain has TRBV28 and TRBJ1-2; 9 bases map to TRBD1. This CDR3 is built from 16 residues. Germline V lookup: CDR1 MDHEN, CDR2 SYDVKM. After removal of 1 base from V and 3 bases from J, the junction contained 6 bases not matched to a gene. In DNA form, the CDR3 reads TGTGCCAGCAGTTTATCAGGAGACAGGGGGGACTATGGCTACACCTTC. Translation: CASSLSGDRGDYGYTF.

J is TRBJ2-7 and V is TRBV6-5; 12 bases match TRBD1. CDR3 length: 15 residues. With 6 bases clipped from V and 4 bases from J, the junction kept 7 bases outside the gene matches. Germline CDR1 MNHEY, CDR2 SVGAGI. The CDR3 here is CASRAGTGGVYEQYF. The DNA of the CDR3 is TGTGCCAGCAGAGCCGGGACAGGGGGCGTTTACGAGCAGTACTTC.

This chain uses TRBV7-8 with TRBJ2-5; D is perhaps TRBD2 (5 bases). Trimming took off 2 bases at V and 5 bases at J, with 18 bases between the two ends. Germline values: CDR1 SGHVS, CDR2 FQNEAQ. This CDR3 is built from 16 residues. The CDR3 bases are TGTGCCAGCAGCTTATGGTCGCGCCTAGCTGGGGAGACCCAGTACTTC. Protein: CASSLWSRLAGETQYF.

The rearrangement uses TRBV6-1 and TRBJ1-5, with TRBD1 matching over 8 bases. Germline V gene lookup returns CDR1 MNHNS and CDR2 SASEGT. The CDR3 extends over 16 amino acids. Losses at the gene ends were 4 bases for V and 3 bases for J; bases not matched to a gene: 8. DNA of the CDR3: TGTGCCAGCAGTGGGGTTCAGGGGGCCCCCAATCAGCCCCAGCATTTT. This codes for CASSGVQGAPNQPQHF.

The CDR3 sequence: CASSFSGTGGAYEQYF. In DNA form, the CDR3 reads TGTGCCAGCAGTTTTTCTGGGACAGGAGGCGCCTACGAGCAGTACTTC. The genes are TRBV28 and TRBJ2-7; 8 bases agree with TRBD1. V dropped 3 bases and J dropped 2; count of bases not matched to a gene: 9. The CDR3 extends over 16 amino acids. Per germline, CDR1 MDHEN and CDR2 SYDVKM.

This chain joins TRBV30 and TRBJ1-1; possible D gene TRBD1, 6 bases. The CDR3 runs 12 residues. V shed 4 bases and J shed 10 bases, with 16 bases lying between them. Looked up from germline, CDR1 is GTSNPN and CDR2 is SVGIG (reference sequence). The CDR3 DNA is TGTGCCTGGAATGGGGGACAAGACGGAGCTTTCTTT. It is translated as CAWNGGQDGAFF.

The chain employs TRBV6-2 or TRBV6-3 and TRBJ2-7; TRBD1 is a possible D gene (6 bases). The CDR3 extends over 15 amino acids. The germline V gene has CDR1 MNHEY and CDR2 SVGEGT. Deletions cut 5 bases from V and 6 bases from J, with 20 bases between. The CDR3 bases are TGTGCCAGCAGTAAGGGGGTTGGGCCCCGAGGCGAGCAGTACTTC. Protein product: CASSKGVGPRGEQYF.

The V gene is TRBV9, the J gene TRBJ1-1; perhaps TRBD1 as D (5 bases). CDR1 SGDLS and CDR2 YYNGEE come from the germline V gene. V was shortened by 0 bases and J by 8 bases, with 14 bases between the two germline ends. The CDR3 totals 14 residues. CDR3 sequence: CASSVVGGPFEAFF. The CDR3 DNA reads TGTGCCAGCAGCGTAGTCGGGGGACCTTTCGAAGCTTTCTTT.

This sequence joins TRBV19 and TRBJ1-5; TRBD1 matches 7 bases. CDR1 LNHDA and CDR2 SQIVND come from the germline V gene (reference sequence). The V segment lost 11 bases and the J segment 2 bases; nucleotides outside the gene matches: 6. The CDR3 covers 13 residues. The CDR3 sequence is CASTGDGNQPQHF. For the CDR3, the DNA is TGTGCCTCTACAGGGGATGGCAATCAGCCCCAGCATTTT.